This passage covers 30 T cell receptor beta chains from one sample sequenced in a study of CD8 T cells in ankylosing spondylitis (dated by TCRdb to the late 2010s). The receptor library was made with 5' RACE. Instrument used: Illumina HiSeq 2500. TCRdb took the public reads, trimmed them with fastp at Q25, ran MiXCR for clone calling and kept in-frame beta chains. Every entry covers one CDR3 protein and lists the most common genes and DNA from its rows. For this sample the table gives fewer than 50,000 distinct CDR3 sequences, of which 11% were detected only once. Roughly 1.3% of the sample lies in the top ten. The material sequenced was blood, either unsorted or a sorted T cell fraction (not recorded which). All receptors come from a male donor with ankylosing spondylitis or in good health (not recorded which).

This clonotype was observed at least ten times. This chain joins TRBV5-5 and TRBJ2-3; D perhaps matches TRBD2 (6 bases). V lost 4 bases, J lost 3 bases, and 12 bases lay in between. The CDR3 loop spans 14 amino acids. The germline V gene encodes CDR1 SGHKS and CDR2 YYEKEE (reference sequence). CDR3 coding DNA: TGTGCCAGCAGCCGTCAGCGGGCTACAGATACGCAGTATTTT. It codes for CASSRQRATDTQYF. Drawing the rest from reference TRBV5-5 and TRBJ2-3, the complete variable domain is DAGVTQSPTHLIKTRGQQVTLRCSPISGHKSVSWYQQVLGQGPQFIFQYYEKEERGRGNFPDRFSARQFPNYSSELNVNALLLGDSALYLCASSRQRATDTQYFGPGTRLTVL.

The chain has TRBV3-1 and TRBJ2-3; D possibly matches TRBD1 or TRBD2 (5 bases each). The germline V and J ends were trimmed by 6 bases and 2 bases, with 15 bases remaining between them. The CDR3 is 15 amino acids. The germline CDR1 and CDR2 sequences are LGHDT and YNNKEL (reference sequence). CDR3 region: CASRPGPVPTDTQYF. DNA for the CDR3: TGTGCCAGCAGACCGGGGCCCGTCCCCACAGATACGCAGTATTTT.

There are many counts of this clonotype. The chain joins TRBV5-1 to TRBJ2-7; no clear D. Germline V gene lookup returns CDR1 SGHRS and CDR2 YFSETQ. This CDR3 spans 14 amino acids. Trimming took 2 bases from V and 1 from J, leaving 10 bases between them. The CDR3 coding sequence is TGCGCCAGCAGCTTACGGACGGGTTCCTACGAGCAGTACTTC. Translating gives CASSLRTGSYEQYF.

This clonotype was counted many times. The chain joins TRBV20-1 to TRBJ1-6, with unresolved D. V dropped 0 bases and J dropped 6 bases, with 12 bases sitting between them. CDR3 length: 15 amino acids. The V gene's germline CDR1 is DFQATT and CDR2 SNEGSKA (reference sequence). The CDR3 nucleotides are TGCAGTGCTAGAGATGGGAGGGTAGGTAATTCACCCCTCCACTTT. Protein: CSARDGRVGNSPLHF.

This clonotype was picked up many times. The V gene is TRBV6-5, the J gene TRBJ2-1; TRBD1 aligns across 7 bases. This CDR3 comprises 15 residues. With 6 bases clipped from V and 5 bases from J, the junction kept 10 bases outside the gene matches. CDR1 and CDR2 from the germline V gene are MNHEY and SVGAGI. The chain's CDR3 is CASRLGTARNNEQFF. The CDR3 DNA is TGTGCCAGCAGACTCGGGACAGCCAGAAACAATGAGCAGTTCTTC.

This clonotype showed up many times. The chain uses TRBV5-1 and TRBJ2-2, with D perhaps TRBD1 (5 bases). Germline lookup yields CDR1 SGHRS and CDR2 YFSETQ. The CDR3 has 14 amino acids. Deletions cut 4 bases from V and 3 bases from J, with 10 bases between. The CDR3: CASSEDTYTGELFF. The CDR3 DNA sequence: TGCGCCAGCAGCGAGGACACTTACACCGGGGAGCTGTTTTTT.

This clonotype showed up many times. The rearrangement links TRBV12-3 or TRBV12-4 to TRBJ1-1; no clear D gene. V lost 6 bases to trimming and J lost 4 bases, with 15 bases between them. The CDR3 is 14 residues long. DNA for the CDR3: TGTGCCAGCAGGGACGGAGGCGGCGGCACTGAAGCTTTCTTT. Translation: CASRDGGGGTEAFF.

This clonotype was seen ten or more times. The chain links TRBV6-1 to TRBJ2-3; 11 nucleotides line up with TRBD2. This CDR3 region has 18 residues. V lost 5 bases, J lost 6 bases, and 16 bases stayed unmatched. Germline CDR1 MNHNS, CDR2 SASEGT. The CDR3 loop is CASSLSGGVGIFEDTQYF. For the CDR3, the DNA is TGTGCCAGCAGTCTTAGCGGGGGGGTAGGTATTTTCGAGGATACGCAGTATTTT.

The chain joins TRBV29-1 to TRBJ1-3; D possibly corresponds to TRBD1 (5 bases). Germline values: CDR1 SQVTM, CDR2 ANQGSEA. V was pared by 2 bases and J by 0 bases, with 11 bases between. This CDR3 region has 15 residues. CDR3 sequence (DNA): TGCAGCGTTGAATCAGGGCCGGGCTCTGGAAACACCATATATTTT. Its protein is CSVESGPGSGNTIYF.

The table lists this clonotype with a few counts. The chain couples TRBV12-3 or TRBV12-4 to TRBJ1-1; a weak D match, TRBD1 (6 bases). The CDR3 spans 15 residues. The V end lost 3 bases, the J end lost 5 bases, and 16 bases lay between the germline ends. Written as DNA, the CDR3 is TGTGCCAGCAGTTTGTCGCAGGGGCGCGGGACTGAAGCTTTCTTT. As protein: CASSLSQGRGTEAFF.

In its sample, this clonotype was seen many times. The chain employs TRBV7-8 and TRBJ1-1; 11 nucleotides agree with TRBD1. The CDR3 loop spans 16 amino acids. Trimming at V came to 6 bases and at J to 4 bases, leaving 10 bases not matched to a gene. The V gene's germline CDR1 is SGHVS and CDR2 FQNEAQ. CDR3 protein: CASRRTGGPRGTEAFF. CDR3 bases: TGTGCCAGCAGACGGACAGGGGGCCCTCGGGGCACTGAAGCTTTCTTT.

This clonotype was observed once. Possible read error: a much larger clone is one base away. The chain is built from TRBV5-8 and TRBJ1-6, with no clear D. The germline V gene encodes CDR1 SGHTS and CDR2 YDEGEE. This CDR3 is built from 14 residues. For the CDR3, the DNA is TGTGCCAGCAACTTGAGGGAAGTAGGATCACCCCTCCACTTT. Protein product: CASNLREVGSPLHF. Filled out from reference TRBV5-8 and TRBJ1-6, the complete variable domain reads EAGVTQSPTHLIKTRGQQATLRCSPISGHTSVYWYQQALGLGLQFLLWYDEGEERNRGNFPPRFSGRQFPNYSSELNVNALELEDSALYLCASNLREVGSPLHFGNGTRLTVT.

The sample holds many counts of this clonotype. The V gene is TRBV7-8, the J gene TRBJ2-7; 8 bases are a match to TRBD2. This CDR3 has 13 amino acids. The V and J ends lost 2 bases and 8 bases, in that order; junction bases with no gene match: 5. Germline lookup yields CDR1 SGHVS and CDR2 FQNEAQ. The CDR3 region is CASSLRTSLQQYF. Written as DNA, the CDR3 is TGTGCCAGCAGCTTAAGGACTAGCCTGCAGCAGTACTTC. The complete variable domain, with remaining parts taken from reference TRBV7-8 and TRBJ2-7, reads GAGVSQSPRYKVAKRGQDVALRCDPISGHVSLFWYQQALGQGPEFLTYFQNEAQLDKSGLPSDRFFAERPEGSVSTLKIQRTQQEDSAVYLCASSLRTSLQQYFGPGTRLTVT.

This clonotype was counted many times. This chain joins TRBV12-5 and TRBJ1-2; D gene uncertain. The CDR3 spans 13 residues. Germline V CDR1 and CDR2: LGHNT, FRNRAP. Trimming cost V 2 bases and J 8 bases, with 12 bases left between them. The CDR3 loop is CASGLLLVEGYTF. In DNA form, the CDR3 reads TGTGCTAGTGGTTTGTTGCTAGTGGAGGGCTACACCTTC.

The table lists this clonotype with many counts. DNA of the CDR3: TGCAGCGTTGTATACACTGAAGCTTTCTTT. The encoded protein is CSVVYTEAFF. The chain carries TRBV29-1 and TRBJ1-1, with no clear D. V lost 4 bases to trimming and J lost 3 bases, with 3 bases between them. CDR1 SQVTM and CDR2 ANQGSEA come from the germline V gene. CDR3 length: 10 residues. Full variable domain (remainder filled in from reference TRBV29-1 and TRBJ1-1): SAVISQKPSRDICQRGTSLTIQCQVDSQVTMMFWYRQQPGQSLTLIATANQGSEATYESGFVIDKFPISRPNLTFSTLTVSNMSPEDSSIYLCSVVYTEAFFGQGTRLTVV.

This chain uses TRBV5-6 with TRBJ2-5; no definite D call. V lost 2 bases and J 5 bases, leaving 10 bases between the germline ends. Germline CDR1 SGHDT, CDR2 YYEEEE. This CDR3 has 13 residues. The CDR3 loop reads CASSFPVGETQYF. The CDR3 bases are TGTGCCAGCAGCTTCCCCGTAGGGGAGACCCAGTACTTC. Combining the CDR3 with reference TRBV5-6 and TRBJ2-5 gives the whole variable domain DAGVTQSPTHLIKTRGQQVTLRCSPKSGHDTVSWYQQALGQGPQFIFQYYEEEERQRGNFPDRFSGHQFPNYSSELNVNALLLGDSALYLCASSFPVGETQYFGPGTRLLVL.

This clonotype appeared many times. This chain connects TRBV5-1 to TRBJ2-3, with 8 bases lining up with TRBD2. The CDR3 consists of 14 residues. The junction had 5 bases not matched to a gene; V was cut back by 4 bases and J by 4 bases. In germline, CDR1 is SGHRS, CDR2 YFSETQ. CDR3 bases: TGCGCCAGCAGCGCACGACTAGCGCCAGATACGCAGTATTTT. This sequence encodes CASSARLAPDTQYF.

This clonotype was seen at least ten times. The rearrangement joins TRBV28 to TRBJ2-3; D perhaps matches TRBD1 (5 bases). The CDR3 consists of 15 residues. CDR1 and CDR2 (germline): MDHEN, SYDVKM. Trimming cost V 5 bases and J 0 bases, with 12 bases left between them. The CDR3 DNA sequence: TGTGCCAGCAGTGAGGACACCCTAAGCACAGATACGCAGTATTTT. As protein: CASSEDTLSTDTQYF.

This clonotype was detected many times. The genes are TRBV5-1 and TRBJ2-5; D gene ambiguous. The V end was cut by 4 bases, the J end by 5 bases, with 18 bases between. The germline CDR1 and CDR2 sequences are SGHRS and YFSETQ. CDR3 length equals 15 residues. As DNA, the CDR3 is TGCGCCAGCAGCATCTCACGGAGACCGGTGGAGACCCAGTACTTC. This encodes CASSISRRPVETQYF.

This clonotype appeared a single time. The V gene is TRBV10-3, the J gene TRBJ2-3; 8 nucleotides match TRBD2. Trimming removed 5 bases from V and 6 bases from J; junction bases left unmatched: 10. CDR3 size: 15 residues. Looked up from germline, CDR1 is ENHRY and CDR2 is SYGVKD. Written as DNA, the CDR3 is TGTGCCATCAGTAGCGGGGGCCCCGGATGGGATACGCAGTATTTT. Its translation: CAISSGGPGWDTQYF.

The chain has TRBV11-1 and TRBJ1-3; D call uncertain. This CDR3 is built from 14 residues. Trimming pared 3 bases from V and 0 bases from J, leaving 6 bases between. Germline V gene data show CDR1 as SGHAT and CDR2 as FQDESV (reference sequence). CDR3 protein: CASSFMGSGNTIYF. The DNA of the CDR3 is TGTGCCAGCAGCTTCATGGGCTCTGGAAACACCATATATTTT.

This clonotype was counted many times. In DNA, the CDR3 is TGTGCCAGCAGTCTTGGGGGGGAGGGCCAAGAGACCCAGTACTTC. It translates to CASSLGGEGQETQYF. The V gene is TRBV6-1, the J gene TRBJ2-5, with 7 nucleotides matching TRBD2. V lost 5 bases to trimming and J lost 1 base; unmatched junction nucleotides: 7. The CDR3 has 15 amino acids. Germline V CDR1 and CDR2: MNHNS, SASEGT.

The V gene is TRBV10-3, the J gene TRBJ1-5; D is unclear. V shed 3 bases and J shed 2 bases, with 11 bases lying between them. Germline V gives CDR1 ENHRY, CDR2 SYGVKD. This CDR3 has 15 amino acids. DNA of the CDR3: TGTGCCATCAGTGAAACGCCAGCTGGCAATCAGCCCCAGCATTTT. It codes for CAISETPAGNQPQHF.

The chain joins TRBV10-3 to TRBJ2-3, with 8 bases aligning to TRBD2. Unmatched junction bases numbered 5, after V lost 6 bases and J lost 3 bases. The germline CDR1 and CDR2 sequences are ENHRY and SYGVKD. The CDR3 runs to 14 residues. CDR3 in amino acids: CAIRGTSNTDTQYF. The CDR3, as DNA: TGTGCCATCAGGGGGACTAGTAATACAGATACGCAGTATTTT.

This clonotype was seen a few times. The chain has TRBV7-9 and TRBJ2-3; D gene unclear. Looked up from germline, CDR1 is SEHNR and CDR2 is FQNEAQ (reference sequence). The germline V and J ends were trimmed by 2 bases and 9 bases, with 9 bases remaining between them. The CDR3 is made up of 12 amino acids. This CDR3 reads CASSLQPGTQYF. The CDR3 DNA is TGTGCCAGCAGCTTACAGCCCGGGACGCAGTATTTT.

This clonotype occurred many times. The chain couples TRBV5-1 to TRBJ2-5; 7 bases fit TRBD1. Unmatched junction bases numbered 8, after V lost 7 bases and J lost 5 bases. The CDR3 runs 13 residues. CDR1 and CDR2 from the germline V gene are SGHRS and YFSETQ. CDR3 residues: CASDPTGLETQYF. In nucleotides, the CDR3 is TGCGCCAGCGACCCGACAGGGCTGGAGACCCAGTACTTC.

This clonotype was recorded at least ten times. V and J are TRBV5-1 and TRBJ1-1; TRBD1 aligns across 7 bases. Germline V lookup: CDR1 SGHRS, CDR2 YFSETQ. The CDR3 consists of 14 residues. V trimming: 3 bases; J trimming: 0 bases; junction bases outside the gene matches: 2. Here the CDR3 DNA reads TGCGCCAGCAGCTGGGACAGCATGAACACTGAAGCTTTCTTT. This encodes CASSWDSMNTEAFF.

The rearrangement joins TRBV6-1 to TRBJ1-2; 12 bases align to TRBD1. With V trimmed by 5 bases and J by 5 bases, 6 bases remained unmatched. Germline V gene lookup returns CDR1 MNHNS and CDR2 SASEGT. The CDR3 extends over 15 amino acids. This CDR3 is CASSKMGQGAYGYTF. In DNA, the CDR3 is TGTGCCAGCAGTAAGATGGGACAGGGGGCGTATGGCTACACCTTC.

This clonotype has more than one count but fewer than ten. The CDR3 reads CSVEDPTVQETQYF. The CDR3 DNA follows: TGCAGCGTTGAAGACCCGACAGTCCAAGAGACCCAGTACTTC. V gene TRBV29-1 combines with J gene TRBJ2-5; possibly TRBD1 for D (5 bases). The CDR3 extends over 14 amino acids. From germline, CDR1 is SQVTM and CDR2 ANQGSEA. V was clipped by 0 bases and J by 1 base, with 9 bases between them.

This clonotype was counted between two and nine times. This chain links TRBV20-1 with TRBJ2-3; tentatively, D is TRBD1 (5 bases). The CDR3 sequence is 11 residues long. Trimming removed 5 bases at V and 4 bases at J, with 7 bases between. The germline V gene has CDR1 DFQATT and CDR2 SNEGSKA (reference sequence). CDR3 in DNA: TGCAGTGCTTACAGGTCAGATACGCAGTATTTT. Encoded protein: CSAYRSDTQYF.